This T cell receptor beta chain was identified in a study of monozygotic twins with inflammatory bowel disease. Study findings and constraints: TCRbeta inverse Simpson diversity was decreased in IBD patients versus healthy co-twins. Researchers report that IBD patients shared fewer clonotypes with others than healthy twins, especially amid disease activity.

TCR libraries each used approximately 4,000 ng of total RNA. Template switching added UMIs carrying a 6-nucleotide sample barcode. TCRdb reanalyzed the 5' RACE reads and collapses them to one entry per CDR3 protein, without DNA. The listing records about 450,000 distinct CDR3 sequences. The CDR3 spans 15 residues. From germline, CDR1 is SGDLS and CDR2 YYNGEE. Regarding this clonotype: The antigen is undetermined.

The TCR was taken from a human donor with ulcerative colitis or Crohn's disease, or a healthy co-twin of an affected twin (not recorded which). The sequenced material came from blood. The chain recombines TRBV9 with TRBJ2-1; TCRdb gives TRBD2 as the D gene, but with no DNA this cannot be confirmed. CDR3: CASSAVTGLYNEQFF. Together with reference TRBV9 and TRBJ2-1, the CDR3 gives the full variable domain: DSGVTQTPKHLITATGQRVTLRCSPRSGDLSVYWYQQSLDQGLQFLIQYYNGEERAKGNILERFSAQQFPDLHSELNLSSLELGDSALYFCASSAVTGLYNEQFFGPGTRLTVL.